This record concerns one TCR beta chain sequence. This sample is drawn from a study of T-cell reconstitution after alpha-beta-depleted transplantation in children. Germline V gene data show CDR1 as MNHEY and CDR2 as SMNVEV (reference sequence). CDR3 length: 13 residues. V was cut by 6 bases and J by 7 bases, with 14 bases left in between. A library of TCRbeta sequences, prepared with unique molecular identifiers, was generated. TCRdb recomputed calls from the PCR reads with MiXCR, one row per CDR3 protein. The sample contains 83,000 or so distinct CDR3 sequences, approximately 9.2% of which appear only once.

The J gene is TRBJ2-3, the V gene TRBV27; TRBD1 or TRBD2 may be the D gene (5 bases each). Sequencing used PBMCs from the stem cell graft donor, obtained from the stem cell graft. The TCR was taken from a human donor who donated a stem cell graft to a child with congenital amegakaryocytic thrombocytopenia. This chain's CDR3 is CASSSYGGNTQYF. Here the CDR3 DNA reads TGTGCCAGCAGCTCTTATGGGGGAAATACGCAGTATTTT.